This T cell receptor (beta chain) was profiled in a study of T cell changes during pregnancy in multiple sclerosis. Data came from immunoSEQ multiplex PCR; TCRdb stores just in-frame clones and leaves some out. Among more than 55,000 clones listed, 88% were seen once. V dropped 5 bases and J dropped 3 bases, with 11 bases sitting between them. CDR3 length equals 14 residues. Germline V lookup: CDR1 SGHTA, CDR2 FQGNSA. The material sequenced was CD4+ T cells from peripheral blood mononuclear cells, taken in the third trimester of pregnancy. The rearrangement links TRBV7-2 to TRBJ1-5; the D gene is possibly TRBD1 (6 bases). The sequence came from a female donor with multiple sclerosis, enrolled in a pregnancy study. The chain's CDR3 is CASSQDRSNQPQHF. The CDR3 DNA reads TGTGCCAGCAGCCAGGACAGATCCAATCAGCCCCAGCATTTT. The full variable domain, rest sourced from reference TRBV7-2 and TRBJ1-5, is GAGVSQSPSNKVTEKGKDVELRCDPISGHTALYWYRQSLGQGLEFLIYFQGNSAPDKSGLPSDRFSAERTGGSVSTLTIQRTQQEDSAVYLCASSQDRSNQPQHFGDGTRLSIL.